Listed below are T cell receptor beta chains from one sample, sequenced in a study of blood T cell repertoires in COVID-19. TCRdb's copy holds only in-frame clones and misses some; the assay was immunoSEQ multiplex PCR. The data contain about 150,000 clones, approximately 86% of them singletons. The sequencing input was peripheral blood. The receptor set was obtained from a woman in her sixties or seventies with acute or convalescent COVID-19. CDR3s include the opening cysteine and the closing phenylalanine or tryptophan. The D gene is left open where the match is weak. The listing skips clone size in some rows; elsewhere it reads once, few, many or a size class.

D gene: NA
V gene: TRBV19
clone size: NA
CDR3 length: 14
J gene: TRBJ1-2
CDR3 protein: CASSIDSRLYGYTF
CDR3 DNA: TGTGCCAGTAGTATAGACTCACGACTCTATGGCTACACCTTC

D gene: NA
V gene: TRBV5-1
clone size: NA
CDR3 length: 16
J gene: TRBJ1-1
CDR3 protein: CASSQAPKGRDTEAFF
CDR3 DNA: TGCGCCAGCAGCCAAGCCCCTAAGGGGCGCGACACTGAAGCTTTCTTT

D gene: NA
V gene: TRBV29-1
clone size: NA
CDR3 length: 11
J gene: TRBJ1-2
CDR3 protein: CSLGAENGYTF
CDR3 DNA: TGCAGCCTGGGGGCAGAGAACGGCTACACCTTC

D gene: TRBD1
V gene: TRBV11-2
clone size: NA
CDR3 length: 15
J gene: TRBJ1-4
CDR3 protein: CASSFTGGVNEKLFF
CDR3 DNA: TGTGCCAGCAGCTTCACAGGGGGCGTTAATGAAAAACTGTTTTTT

D gene: TRBD1
V gene: TRBV6-5
clone size: NA
CDR3 length: 15
J gene: TRBJ1-6
CDR3 protein: CASSYSHRGRPPLHF
CDR3 DNA: TGTGCCAGCAGTTACTCGCACAGGGGGCGGCCACCCCTCCACTTT

D gene: NA
V gene: TRBV28
clone size: NA
CDR3 length: 15
J gene: TRBJ1-5
CDR3 protein: CASSGQINSNQPQHF
CDR3 DNA: TGTGCCAGCAGTGGACAGATTAATAGCAATCAGCCCCAGCATTTT

D gene: TRBD1
V gene: TRBV6-5
clone size: NA
CDR3 length: 14
J gene: TRBJ1-3
CDR3 protein: CASTETGKGNTIYF
CDR3 DNA: TGTGCCAGCACCGAGACAGGGAAGGGAAACACCATATATTTT

D gene: TRBD1
V gene: TRBV6-1
clone size: NA
CDR3 length: 13
J gene: TRBJ1-2
CDR3 protein: CASSEADRGLYTF
CDR3 DNA: TGTGCCAGCAGTGAAGCTGACAGGGGGCTATACACCTTC

D gene: TRBD1
V gene: TRBV29-1
clone size: NA
CDR3 length: 14
J gene: TRBJ2-1
CDR3 protein: CSGRQGASGNEQFF
CDR3 DNA: TGCAGCGGCCGACAGGGGGCTTCAGGGAATGAGCAGTTCTTC

D gene: TRBD2
V gene: TRBV3-1/TRBV3-2
clone size: NA
CDR3 length: 16
J gene: TRBJ2-5
CDR3 protein: CASSRGEAGFQETQYF
CDR3 DNA: TGTGCCAGCAGCCGAGGGGAAGCGGGGTTCCAAGAGACCCAGTACTTC

D gene: NA
V gene: TRBV6-2/TRBV6-3
clone size: NA
CDR3 length: 16
J gene: TRBJ2-2
CDR3 protein: CASSYRSPVNTGELFF
CDR3 DNA: TGTGCCAGCAGTTACCGATCGCCGGTTAACACCGGGGAGCTGTTTTTT

D gene: NA
V gene: TRBV3-1/TRBV3-2
clone size: NA
CDR3 length: 15
J gene: TRBJ1-4
CDR3 protein: CASSRRGRLNEKLFF
CDR3 DNA: TGTGCCAGCAGCCGTCGGGGAAGGCTTAATGAAAAACTGTTTTTT

D gene: NA
V gene: TRBV12-3/TRBV12-4
clone size: NA
CDR3 length: 12
J gene: TRBJ2-3
CDR3 protein: CASTLRADTQYF
CDR3 DNA: TGTGCCAGCACATTACGAGCAGATACGCAGTATTTT

D gene: NA
V gene: TRBV5-1
clone size: few
CDR3 length: 12
J gene: TRBJ2-1
CDR3 protein: CASSFNSDEQFF
CDR3 DNA: TGCGCCAGCAGCTTCAATTCAGATGAGCAGTTCTTC

D gene: NA
V gene: TRBV5-4
clone size: few
CDR3 length: 16
J gene: TRBJ2-2
CDR3 protein: CASSPRGGRNTGELFF
CDR3 DNA: TGTGCCAGCAGCCCGAGGGGGGGCAGGAACACCGGGGAGCTGTTTTTT

D gene: NA
V gene: TRBV6-6
clone size: once
CDR3 length: 11
J gene: TRBJ2-7
CDR3 protein: CASSTGFWQYF
CDR3 DNA: TGTGCCAGCAGTACAGGGTTTTGGCAGTACTTC

D gene: TRBD1
V gene: TRBV3-1/TRBV3-2
clone size: NA
CDR3 length: 17
J gene: TRBJ1-1
CDR3 protein: CASRRTGTGGRATEAFF
CDR3 DNA: TGTGCCAGCAGACGAACCGGGACAGGGGGCCGGGCCACTGAAGCTTTCTTT

D gene: TRBD1
V gene: TRBV19
clone size: NA
CDR3 length: 14
J gene: TRBJ2-7
CDR3 protein: CASSEWGQGHEQYF
CDR3 DNA: TGTGCCAGTAGTGAATGGGGACAGGGGCACGAGCAGTACTTC

D gene: TRBD2
V gene: TRBV7-2
clone size: NA
CDR3 length: 19
J gene: TRBJ2-5
CDR3 protein: CASSWVMTSGGAGAETQYF
CDR3 DNA: TGTGCCAGCAGCTGGGTCATGACTAGCGGGGGGGCCGGGGCAGAGACCCAGTACTTC

D gene: TRBD2
V gene: TRBV5-6
clone size: NA
CDR3 length: 18
J gene: TRBJ2-5
CDR3 protein: CASLGRAGGPGGQETQYF
CDR3 DNA: TGTGCCAGCCTTGGGCGAGCGGGGGGGCCGGGAGGACAAGAGACCCAGTACTTC